The present entry profiles one T cell receptor beta chain with its context. Its specificity is unknown. The PCR ran on 60 Vbeta and 13 Jbeta primers. The protocol was immunoSEQ multiplex PCR, while the TCRdb copy is restricted to in-frame clones and leaves out a portion. The sample contains 150,000 to 200,000 clones, 82% of which appear only once. The CDR3 spans 14 residues. Per the germline V gene, CDR1 is MDHEN and CDR2 is SYDVKM. With V trimmed by 8 bases and J by 1 base, 8 bases remained unmatched. These data are taken from a study of cytomegalovirus exposure and HLA in healthy donors. Study-wide results and caveats: Per a later analysis, HLA-associated TCR beta chains showed more clonal expansion than other, equally common TCR beta chains. Rarity held for most TCR sequences, but there were some public TCRs that occurred in many donors.

Input material: PBMCs. The chain employs TRBV28 and TRBJ2-7, with 7 bases lining up with TRBD2. The TCR originated in a male donor in good health and CMV-seronegative. The CDR3 sequence is CASEMAGASYEQYF. The CDR3 nucleotides are TGTGCCAGCGAGATGGCGGGAGCATCCTACGAGCAGTACTTC.